Listed below are T cell receptor beta chains from one sample, sequenced in a study of blood T cell repertoires in COVID-19. TCRdb's copy holds only in-frame clones and misses some; the assay was immunoSEQ multiplex PCR. Of some 670,000 clones in the sample, 85% to 90% were seen once. The sequenced sample was peripheral blood. The receptors derive from a woman aged 18-29 years with acute or convalescent COVID-19. The CDR3 runs from the conserved cysteine through the conserved F or W.

v_gene: TRBV27; CDR3aa: CASSSPDRGERSPLHF
v_gene: TRBV9; CDR3aa: CASSSSSGGVYEQYF
v_gene: TRBV9; CDR3aa: CASSVGQANTEAFF
v_gene: TRBV19; CDR3aa: CASSRQGSSYGYTF
v_gene: TRBV9; CDR3aa: CASSVLSRGDAEAFF
v_gene: TRBV18; CDR3aa: CASSPSGGSDPGELFF
v_gene: TRBV30; CDR3aa: CAWEGTGGGYTF
v_gene: TRBV7-9; CDR3aa: CASSFKGGNQPQHF
v_gene: TRBV30; CDR3aa: CAWSTRQGRRYGYTF
v_gene: TRBV6-5; CDR3aa: CASRPVPELGNTIYF
v_gene: TRBV30; CDR3aa: CAWSAGQSNTEAFF
v_gene: TRBV29-1; CDR3aa: CSVLVTSGAPPYEQYF
v_gene: TRBV5-1; CDR3aa: CASSFLPGQIYGYTF
v_gene: TRBV6-6; CDR3aa: CATVAGGYTF
v_gene: TRBV29-1; CDR3aa: CSVGQGSSYEQYF
v_gene: TRBV5-1; CDR3aa: CASSLVSSAGASGYGYTF
v_gene: TRBV20-1; CDR3aa: CSASGRGGLNEKLFF
v_gene: TRBV6-2/TRBV6-3; CDR3aa: CASSYHSVLYGYTF
v_gene: TRBV15; CDR3aa: CATSRVGGEWPQHF
v_gene: TRBV6-1; CDR3aa: CASSEAGTGLLETQYF
v_gene: TRBV6-1; CDR3aa: CASSEGGVFINYGYTF
v_gene: TRBV30; CDR3aa: CAWSPDRNQPQHF
v_gene: TRBV12-5; CDR3aa: CASGLGRGPANEKLFF
v_gene: TRBV24-1; CDR3aa: CATSEIQGKGTDTQYF
v_gene: TRBV9; CDR3aa: CASSVADYGYTF
v_gene: TRBV11-2; CDR3aa: CASSLVQGLTYGYTF
v_gene: TRBV7-3; CDR3aa: CASSLYGTEHNYGYTF
v_gene: TRBV6-5; CDR3aa: CASSRRGEQFF
v_gene: TRBV19; CDR3aa: CASSMGTSGASYEQYF
v_gene: TRBV27; CDR3aa: CASSLRGYGYTF
v_gene: TRBV6-6; CDR3aa: CASSYLGGAYEQYF
v_gene: TRBV11-2; CDR3aa: CASSLDLAGVTDTQYF
v_gene: TRBV3-1/TRBV3-2; CDR3aa: CASRGSGDYGYTF
v_gene: TRBV27; CDR3aa: CASSLARGEIYEQYF
v_gene: TRBV6-4; CDR3aa: CASSESGEGNQPQHF
v_gene: TRBV9; CDR3aa: CASSVNRGLAGDGELFF
v_gene: TRBV6-4; CDR3aa: CASSESPAGGTDTQYF
v_gene: TRBV4-2; CDR3aa: CASSQEEGVRPYEQYF
v_gene: TRBV5-5; CDR3aa: CASSLTTGISRLSYGYTF
v_gene: TRBV3-1/TRBV3-2; CDR3aa: CASSHREGDEAFF
v_gene: TRBV5-6; CDR3aa: CASSLALGAHNSPLHF
v_gene: TRBV24-1; CDR3aa: CATSVRVDNSPLHF
v_gene: TRBV7-2; CDR3aa: CASSLVGVEQPQHF
v_gene: TRBV6-5; CDR3aa: CASSLNRENTEAFF
v_gene: TRBV18; CDR3aa: CASSGLPVIYNEQFF
v_gene: TRBV7-2; CDR3aa: CASSLAAGTAYSPLHF